These 15 T cell receptor beta chains share one sample of origin, sequenced in a study of T cells after yellow fever vaccination. MiXCR, applied by TCRdb to the 5' RACE reads, yields one record per CDR3 protein. The sample has about 400,000 distinct CDR3 sequences; about 6.2% are singletons. The sample was PBMCs, taken 5 days after the yellow fever booster vaccination. Source of these receptors: a man aged 30 to 39 who received the YFV17D yellow fever vaccine.

The genes are TRBV12-3 or TRBV12-4 and TRBJ1-4; 7 bases agree with TRBD1. J gave up 6 bases and V 5 bases, and 6 bases lay outside the gene matches. The CDR3 has 14 residues. The CDR3 reads CASSEDRVDEKLFF. CDR3 coding DNA: TGTGCCAGCAGTGAAGACAGGGTAGATGAAAAACTGTTTTTT.

The rearrangement links TRBV6-5 to TRBJ2-5; D is unresolved. Trimming took 0 bases from V and 0 from J, leaving 17 bases between them. Germline lookup yields CDR1 MNHEY and CDR2 SVGAGI. The CDR3 covers 18 residues. The CDR3 DNA is TGTGCCAGCAGTTACTCCAAGGACGTAAGGATGAACCAAGAGACCCAGTACTTC. This codes for CASSYSKDVRMNQETQYF.

V is TRBV20-1 and J is TRBJ2-7; D remains ambiguous. V was clipped by 5 bases and J by 6 bases, with 8 bases between them. Germline V gene data show CDR1 as DFQATT and CDR2 as SNEGSKA (reference sequence). The CDR3 has 10 amino acids. The CDR3 bases are TGCAGTGCTGTCAGCTCCGAGCAGTACTTC. Its translation is CSAVSSEQYF.

The chain combines TRBV20-1 with TRBJ2-1; maybe TRBD2 (6 bases). Germline loops: CDR1 DFQATT, CDR2 SNEGSKA (reference sequence). The germline V and J ends were trimmed by 1 base and 12 bases, with 7 bases remaining between them. The CDR3 runs to 10 residues. The CDR3 DNA follows: TGCAGTGCTAGAGGGAGGGGGCAGTTCTTC. This codes for CSARGRGQFF.

This clonotype was observed many times. The V gene is TRBV20-1, the J gene TRBJ1-1, with no clear D. In germline, CDR1 is DFQATT, CDR2 SNEGSKA (reference sequence). The CDR3 spans 12 residues. V was clipped by 6 bases and J by 2 bases, with 10 bases between them. The CDR3 protein is CSALRSNTEAFF. Written as DNA, the CDR3 is TGCAGTGCCCTCCGGTCCAACACTGAAGCTTTCTTT.

The table lists this clonotype with many counts. This chain joins TRBV4-2 and TRBJ1-6; D remains ambiguous. The V and J ends lost 3 bases and 7 bases respectively, with 19 bases between them. CDR3 length equals 17 residues. Germline-derived CDR1 and CDR2 are LGHNA and YNFKEQ. The CDR3 DNA reads TGTGCCAGCAGCCAGTCCACGAGGGCAAGTTTAAATTCACCCCTCCACTTT. Protein sequence: CASSQSTRASLNSPLHF.

A word on this clonotype: Possible read error: a much larger clone is one base away. The CDR3 sequence: CASSIGSVGVLREQFF. The CDR3 DNA is TGTGCCAGCAGTATCGGGTCGGTCGGGGTATTACGTGAGCAGTTCTTC. J is TRBJ2-1 and V is TRBV28; weak D call: TRBD2 (5 bases). The germline V gene has CDR1 MDHEN and CDR2 SYDVKM. CDR3 size: 16 residues. The ends were cut back, 5 bases at V and 9 bases at J, with 23 bases in the middle.

The V gene is TRBV28, the J gene TRBJ2-7, with D unresolved. The germline V and J ends were trimmed by 6 bases and 3 bases, with 15 bases remaining between them. The germline V gene encodes CDR1 MDHEN and CDR2 SYDVKM. The CDR3 is made up of 14 amino acids. DNA for the CDR3: TGTGCCAGCAGGAATCGCTTGGGGAACTACGAGCAGTACTTC. This sequence encodes CASRNRLGNYEQYF.

The rearrangement uses TRBV7-9 and TRBJ2-1, with 7 bases fitting TRBD1. The CDR3 loop spans 15 amino acids. The V and J ends lost 5 bases and 3 bases, in that order; junction bases with no gene match: 7. The germline V gene encodes CDR1 SEHNR and CDR2 FQNEAQ (reference sequence). The CDR3 coding sequence is TGTGCCAGCAGCCCCGGGACAGCTATCTACAATGAGCAGTTCTTC. It specifies CASSPGTAIYNEQFF. The full variable domain, rest sourced from reference TRBV7-9 and TRBJ2-1, is DTGVSQNPRHKITKRGQNVTFRCDPISEHNRLYWYRQTLGQGPEFLTYFQNEAQLEKSRLLSDRFSAERPKGSFSTLEIQRTEQGDSAMYLCASSPGTAIYNEQFFGPGTRLTVL.

This clonotype was observed many times. This chain uses TRBV5-1 with TRBJ2-7; 8 bases agree with TRBD1. The germline CDR1 and CDR2 sequences are SGHRS and YFSETQ. With 5 bases clipped from V and 1 base from J, the junction kept 8 bases outside the gene matches. The CDR3 is 15 amino acids. DNA of the CDR3: TGCGCCAGCAGGGACGGGACAGGTATGTCCTACGAGCAGTACTTC. This gives the protein CASRDGTGMSYEQYF.

This clonotype was detected many times. The V gene is TRBV7-6, the J gene TRBJ2-1; 12 positions match TRBD2. The V gene's germline CDR1 is SGHVS and CDR2 FNYEAQ. Trimming removed 2 bases from V and 7 bases from J; junction bases left unmatched: 3. This CDR3 spans 15 amino acids. CDR3 bases: TGTGCCAGCAGCTTAATGACTAGCGGGAGTAATGAGCAGTTCTTC. Translating it yields CASSLMTSGSNEQFF.

This clonotype was observed a few times. The V and J genes are TRBV7-2 and TRBJ2-1; 11 bases agree with TRBD2. The CDR3 is 15 amino acids. Germline V gene sequence: CDR1 SGHTA, CDR2 FQGNSA. V lost 5 bases, J lost 7 bases, and 7 bases stayed unmatched. The CDR3 loop reads CASSPTGTSGNEQFF. The CDR3 nucleotides are TGTGCCAGCAGCCCTACCGGGACTAGCGGTAATGAGCAGTTCTTC. Full variable domain (rest looked up from reference TRBV7-2 and TRBJ2-1): GAGVSQSPSNKVTEKGKDVELRCDPISGHTALYWYRQSLGQGLEFLIYFQGNSAPDKSGLPSDRFSAERTGGSVSTLTIQRTQQEDSAVYLCASSPTGTSGNEQFFGPGTRLTVL.

This clonotype was counted a few times. The missing conserved phenylalanine or tryptophan at the end of this CDR3 makes a read error likely. It is unclear where the CDR3 begins or ends on the DNA, so no DNA is shown, and the CDR3 is as TCRdb lists it. This sequence joins TRBV2 and TRBJ2-3. The CDR3 is made up of 9 amino acids, end residues included. Germline lookup yields CDR1 SNHLY and CDR2 FYNNEI. CDR3 protein: CASSEPFGI.

The chain couples TRBV29-1 to TRBJ2-5; 11 bases are shared with TRBD2. Germline V CDR1 and CDR2: SQVTM, ANQGSEA. The CDR3 loop spans 13 amino acids. Trimming removed 4 bases from V and 6 bases from J; junction bases left unmatched: 4. The CDR3 DNA is TGCAGCGTTGGACTAGCGGGGTCAAAGACCCAGTACTTC. Translating it yields CSVGLAGSKTQYF. The whole variable domain, remainder taken from reference TRBV29-1 and TRBJ2-5, is SAVISQKPSRDICQRGTSLTIQCQVDSQVTMMFWYRQQPGQSLTLIATANQGSEATYESGFVIDKFPISRPNLTFSTLTVSNMSPEDSSIYLCSVGLAGSKTQYFGPGTRLLVL.

This clonotype was seen a handful of times. CDR3 sequence: CASEAGTGELFF. The CDR3 nucleotides are TGTGCCAGCGAGGCGGGCACCGGGGAGCTGTTTTTT. The J gene is TRBJ2-2, the V gene TRBV5-4, with D perhaps TRBD2 (5 bases). Trimming cost V 7 bases and J 4 bases, with 8 bases left between them. The CDR3 has 12 residues. Germline V lookup: CDR1 SGHNT, CDR2 YYREEE (reference sequence).